The 18 T cell receptor beta chains presented below share a single source sample, sequenced in a study of spatial heterogeneity in lung cancer. TCRdb processed the 5' RACE reads anew with MiXCR; each CDR3 protein has one entry. The sample shows under 35,000 distinct CDR3 sequences, 5% to 6% of them seen only once. Time point denoted: blood at routine non-recurrence follow-up after resection. The sample here was PBMCs, taken at follow-up. These receptors were taken from a female donor with early-stage non-small cell lung cancer.

This sequence joins TRBV5-1 and TRBJ2-7, with unresolved D. CDR1 is SGHRS, CDR2 YFSETQ, per germline. V lost 3 bases, J lost 3 bases, and 25 bases lay in between. The CDR3 sequence is 18 residues long. CDR3 DNA sequence: TGCGCCAGCAGCTCGGGCGCCCTGTCTATGGGCGGAAACTACGAGCAGTACTTC. Translation: CASSSGALSMGGNYEQYF.

This clonotype was recorded at least ten times. The V call is TRBV9, the J call TRBJ2-1; D is unclear. This CDR3 has 15 amino acids. Germline V gene lookup returns CDR1 SGDLS and CDR2 YYNGEE. V was pared by 4 bases and J by 5 bases, with 16 bases between. CDR3 sequence: CASSPKSGPDNEQFF. CDR3 nucleotides: TGTGCCAGCAGCCCCAAGTCCGGACCGGACAATGAGCAGTTCTTC.

This clonotype was detected ten times or more. V gene TRBV14 combines with J gene TRBJ2-7; 8 bases are shared with TRBD2. The junction had 2 bases not matched to a gene; V was cut back by 2 bases and J by 2 bases. The CDR3 extends over 14 amino acids. Germline loops: CDR1 SGHDN, CDR2 FVKESK. The CDR3 reads CASSQQAGAYEQYF. The CDR3 nucleotides are TGTGCCAGCAGCCAACAAGCGGGGGCCTACGAGCAGTACTTC.

This clonotype has a count of ten or more. The V call is TRBV19, the J call TRBJ2-1; possibly TRBD1 for D (6 bases). From germline, CDR1 is LNHDA and CDR2 SQIVND (reference sequence). CDR3 length: 16 amino acids. Trimming left V 7 bases short and J 4 bases short, with 20 bases between. The CDR3 is CASTPSWQGYYNEQFF. The CDR3 coding sequence is TGTGCCAGTACCCCAAGTTGGCAGGGGTATTACAATGAGCAGTTCTTC.

This clonotype came up many times. V gene TRBV27 combines with J gene TRBJ2-7; 7 bases are shared with TRBD2. Per germline, CDR1 MNHEY and CDR2 SMNVEV (reference sequence). This CDR3 comprises 17 residues. J gave up 2 bases and V 2 bases, and 12 bases lay outside the gene matches. CDR3 protein: CASSLPSMRGGTYEQYF. The CDR3 region has the DNA TGTGCCAGCAGTTTACCCTCCATGCGCGGGGGAACCTACGAGCAGTACTTC.

This clonotype was observed many times. The chain links TRBV15 to TRBJ1-1; D remains unclear. Germline V lookup: CDR1 LNHNV, CDR2 YYDKDF (reference sequence). CDR3 size: 12 residues. The germline V and J ends were trimmed by 0 bases and 7 bases, with 6 bases remaining between them. CDR3 DNA: TGTGCCACCAGCAGAGAAGGAATTGAAGCTTTCTTT. Amino acids: CATSREGIEAFF.

This chain uses TRBV6-2 or TRBV6-3 with TRBJ2-5; TRBD2 aligns across 13 bases. CDR1 is MNHEY, CDR2 SVGEGT, per germline. The CDR3 length is 17 residues. The junction had 8 bases not matched to a gene; V was cut back by 6 bases and J by 1 base. The CDR3 spells CASSWTSGSTSQETQYF. For the CDR3, the DNA is TGTGCCAGCAGCTGGACTAGCGGGAGTACTTCCCAAGAGACCCAGTACTTC.

Worth noting for this clonotype: The junction differs from germline at one of its ends, possibly a read error. The J gene is TRBJ1-5, the V gene TRBV20-1, with unresolved D. Germline loops: CDR1 DFQATT, CDR2 SNEGSKA (reference sequence). The length of the CDR3 is 12 residues. CDR3 nucleotide sequence: TGCAGTGCGAGAGACGGAGTGGGGCCCCAGCATTTT. It is translated as CSARDGVGPQHF.

This clonotype occurred many times. The genes are TRBV6-5 and TRBJ2-3; D is unresolved. The V gene's germline CDR1 is MNHEY and CDR2 SVGAGI. This CDR3 spans 17 amino acids. V was pared by 6 bases and J by 2 bases, with 21 bases between. CDR3 DNA: TGTGCCAGCAGGCGCACCCCGATTTGGACCGCCACAGATACGCAGTATTTT. Translating it yields CASRRTPIWTATDTQYF.

In its sample, this clonotype was seen many times. The gene calls are TRBV20-1 and TRBJ1-3; 7 bases fit TRBD1. The CDR3 is made up of 14 amino acids. The ends lost 2 bases at V and 2 bases at J; junction bases unmatched: 3. CDR1 and CDR2 (germline): DFQATT, SNEGSKA (reference sequence). CDR3 protein: CSARLGTAGNTIYF. The CDR3 nucleotides are TGCAGTGCTAGATTAGGGACAGCTGGAAACACCATATATTTT.

The table lists this clonotype with many counts. The chain employs TRBV2 and TRBJ1-1, with TRBD1 identical over 7 bases. Trimming at V came to 5 bases and at J to 0 bases, leaving 6 bases not matched to a gene. The germline gives CDR1 SNHLY, CDR2 FYNNEI. This CDR3 has 15 amino acids. The CDR3 is CASSPYGTVNTEAFF. As DNA, the CDR3 is TGTGCCAGCAGTCCTTACGGGACAGTGAACACTGAAGCTTTCTTT.

Only a few counts were recorded for this clonotype. This rearrangement joins TRBV6-4 to TRBJ1-5, with 9 bases fitting TRBD1. The CDR3 has 18 amino acids. Germline assignment: CDR1 MRHNA and CDR2 SNTAGT. V lost 6 bases, J lost 0 bases, and 12 bases stayed unmatched. The CDR3, as DNA: TGTGCCAGCAGAACGGGACAGGGCGTCCCCCATAGCAATCAGCCCCAGCATTTT. Translating it yields CASRTGQGVPHSNQPQHF.

This clonotype is medium-sized in the sample. V is TRBV12-3 or TRBV12-4 and J is TRBJ2-3, with D possibly TRBD2 on 5 matching bases. V was clipped by 2 bases and J by 0 bases, with 6 bases between them. The CDR3 sequence is 14 residues long. The CDR3 sequence: CASSLSGSTDTQYF. CDR3 DNA: TGTGCCAGCAGTTTAAGCGGTAGCACAGATACGCAGTATTTT.

This clonotype appeared many times. This rearrangement joins TRBV7-2 to TRBJ2-1, with 13 bases fitting TRBD2. Germline CDR1 reads SGHTA; CDR2 reads FQGNSA. V gave up 6 bases and J gave up 9 bases; unmatched junction bases: 2. This CDR3 comprises 13 residues. The CDR3, as DNA: TGTGCCAGCAGGGGACTAGCGGGGAGTGAGCAGTTCTTC. This codes for CASRGLAGSEQFF.

The table lists this clonotype with a few counts. The chain has TRBV5-1 and TRBJ1-1; D possibly corresponds to TRBD1 (6 bases). CDR1 SGHRS and CDR2 YFSETQ come from the germline V gene. There are 13 residues in the CDR3. The V gene lost 5 bases and the J gene lost 2 bases, with 10 bases spanning the gap. CDR3 protein: CASSRDINTEAFF. CDR3 coding DNA: TGCGCCAGCAGTCGGGACATAAACACTGAAGCTTTCTTT. Variable domain in full (rest from reference TRBV5-1 and TRBJ1-1): KAGVTQTPRYLIKTRGQQVTLSCSPISGHRSVSWYQQTPGQGLQFLFEYFSETQRNKGNFPGRFSGRQFSNSRSEMNVSTLELGDSALYLCASSRDINTEAFFGQGTRLTVV.

This clonotype was found many times. The chain is built from TRBV7-2 and TRBJ2-3; D gene uncertain. Germline V gene data show CDR1 as SGHTA and CDR2 as FQGNSA. The ends were cut back, 1 base at V and 1 base at J, with 9 bases in the middle. CDR3 length: 15 residues. CDR3 residues: CASSLDVTGTDTQYF. CDR3 in DNA: TGTGCCAGCAGCTTAGACGTGACTGGCACAGATACGCAGTATTTT.

This clonotype was recorded at least ten times. This sequence joins TRBV10-3 and TRBJ1-1, with TRBD1 identical over 9 bases. J lost 3 bases, V lost 6 bases, and 5 bases had no gene match. This CDR3 is built from 14 residues. Germline values: CDR1 ENHRY, CDR2 SYGVKD. As DNA, the CDR3 is TGTGCCATCAGGGGGACAGGGAGGGACACTGAAGCTTTCTTT. Translated: CAIRGTGRDTEAFF.

This clonotype was detected ten times or more. A read error may account for a junction end that differs from germline. V usage is TRBV7-7 and J usage is TRBJ2-3; the match to TRBD2 covers 14 bases. Germline assignment: CDR1 SSHAT and CDR2 FNYEAQ (reference sequence). The CDR3 runs to 15 residues. The CDR3 DNA reads TGTGCTAGCAGTCCCGGGACTAGCGGGAGTGGTACGCAGTATTTT. This codes for CASSPGTSGSGTQYF.